Sequencing of this T cell receptor (beta chain) was carried out in a study of T-cell reconstitution after alpha-beta-depleted transplantation in children. This clonotype came up a few times. The CDR3 covers 15 residues. Germline V lookup: CDR1 DFQATT, CDR2 SNEGSKA (reference sequence). After removal of 6 bases from V and 6 bases from J, the junction contained 10 bases not matched to a gene. The authors prepared the TCRbeta library with unique molecular identifiers. TCRdb reprocessed the PCR reads with MiXCR, giving one entry per CDR3 protein. This table holds about 300,000 distinct CDR3 sequences, around 10% found once.

The rearrangement uses TRBV20-1 and TRBJ2-5; 13 bases map to TRBD2. The material sequenced was PBMCs, taken before TCRalphabeta/CD19-depleted stem cell transplant. This clonotype originated in a boy younger than two with acute myeloid leukemia, due to receive a stem cell transplant. This chain's CDR3 is CSAPTPGLAGKTQYF. The CDR3 bases are TGCAGTGCGCCTACTCCGGGACTAGCGGGAAAGACCCAGTACTTC.